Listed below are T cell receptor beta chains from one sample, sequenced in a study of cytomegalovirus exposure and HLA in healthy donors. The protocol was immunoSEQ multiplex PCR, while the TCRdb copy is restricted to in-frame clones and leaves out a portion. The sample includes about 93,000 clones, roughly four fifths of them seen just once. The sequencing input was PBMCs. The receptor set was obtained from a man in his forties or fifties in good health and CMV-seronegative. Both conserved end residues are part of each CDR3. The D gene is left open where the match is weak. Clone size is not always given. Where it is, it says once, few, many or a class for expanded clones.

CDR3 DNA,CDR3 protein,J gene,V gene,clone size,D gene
TGTGCCAGCAGCTCCACGGCCGGGGATACGCAGTATTTT,CASSSTAGDTQYF,TRBJ2-3,TRBV7-9,few,.
TGTGCCAGCAGCCAACGACAGGCACCGGCAACTAATGAAAAACTGTTTTTT,CASSQRQAPATNEKLFF,TRBJ1-4,TRBV4-2,.,.
TGCGCCAGCAGCTTGGACTACCGGGACACTGAAGCTTTCTTT,CASSLDYRDTEAFF,TRBJ1-1,TRBV5-1,few,.
TGTGCCAGTAGCACCATTACAGGGGGGACGAGAGCTTTCTTT,CASSTITGGTRAFF,TRBJ1-1,TRBV19,.,TRBD1
TGTGCCAGCAGTTTAACGGGAATCGGCAATCAGCCCCAGCATTTT,CASSLTGIGNQPQHF,TRBJ1-5,TRBV28,once,.
TGTGCCAGCAGTTTTTATCCGGAGGGCGCCGGGGAGCTGTTTTTT,CASSFYPEGAGELFF,TRBJ2-2,TRBV27,.,.
TGTGCCAGCAGCGTAGCGGTTGGGTTTGGAAACACCATATATTTT,CASSVAVGFGNTIYF,TRBJ1-3,TRBV6-5,large,.
TGTGCCATCAGTGCAATGGGACAGACACTCCATGGCTACACCTTC,CAISAMGQTLHGYTF,TRBJ1-2,TRBV10-3,.,TRBD1
TGTGCCAGCAGCTCCTTGGCGGGACTAGCGGGAGGGTACAATGAGCAGTTCTTC,CASSSLAGLAGGYNEQFF,TRBJ2-1,TRBV7-3,.,TRBD2
TGCGCCAGCAGCCAAGCGGACAGGAACTATGGCTACACCTTC,CASSQADRNYGYTF,TRBJ1-2,TRBV4-1,few,TRBD1
TGTGCCAGCAGCTTTTCAGGCGGGAGTAACGCAGATACGCAGTATTTT,CASSFSGGSNADTQYF,TRBJ2-3,TRBV7-2,.,TRBD2
TGTGCCAGCAGCGCCGGGACTAGCGGGAGTAGCGGTGGGACCTACAATGAGCAGTTCTTC,CASSAGTSGSSGGTYNEQFF,TRBJ2-1,TRBV9,.,TRBD2
TGTGCCAGCAGCTTGGATAGCGGGAGGGCCTACGAGCAGTACTTC,CASSLDSGRAYEQYF,TRBJ2-7,TRBV5-8,once,TRBD2
TGTGCCAGCAGTGGGGGGACAGGGGTCTGGAGCAATCAGCCCCAGCATTTT,CASSGGTGVWSNQPQHF,TRBJ1-5,TRBV6-1,.,TRBD1
TGTGCCAGCAGCCCGGCCTACGAGCAGTACTTC,CASSPAYEQYF,TRBJ2-7,TRBV7-9,.,.
TGTGCCAGCTCCCGGGGGGAGTTACAAGAGACCCAGTACTTC,CASSRGELQETQYF,TRBJ2-5,TRBV18,.,TRBD2
TGTGCCAGCAGCACGGGACAGGTCCTAACCGGGGAGCTGTTTTTT,CASSTGQVLTGELFF,TRBJ2-2,TRBV5-8,.,TRBD1
TGTGCCAGCAGCGATCCCGGGACTAGCAATGAGCAGTTCTTC,CASSDPGTSNEQFF,TRBJ2-1,TRBV6-5,.,TRBD2
TGCGCCAGCAGCTTGGCTGAGGGGGCGAGTGGCTACACCTTC,CASSLAEGASGYTF,TRBJ1-2,TRBV5-1,.,TRBD1
TGTGCCAGCTCATTCGGGTTGGATGGGAATCAGCCCCAGCATTTT,CASSFGLDGNQPQHF,TRBJ1-5,TRBV9,.,.
TGTGCCAGCACCCTTAGCGGGAGCACAGATACGCAGTATTTT,CASTLSGSTDTQYF,TRBJ2-3,TRBV28,.,TRBD2
TGTGCCAGCAGCTTTACAGGGGACTATGGCTACACCTTC,CASSFTGDYGYTF,TRBJ1-2,TRBV5-6,.,TRBD1
TGTGCCAGCAGCTCGACAGGGTTCGAGCAGTACTTC,CASSSTGFEQYF,TRBJ2-7,TRBV28,.,TRBD1
TGTGCCAGCAGTTTGCGGGAGGTACCCATTCGGGAGCAGTTCTTC,CASSLREVPIREQFF,TRBJ2-1,TRBV28,.,TRBD2
TGTGCCATCCGGGGAGAGGGAGAGACCCAGTACTTC,CAIRGEGETQYF,TRBJ2-5,TRBV10-3,.,.
TGTGCCAGCAGCCCCCCCCGGAGTATGAACACTGAAGCTTTCTTT,CASSPPRSMNTEAFF,TRBJ1-1,TRBV28,.,.
TGTGCCAGCAGCCGTGAATGGAGCTCCTACAATGAGCAGTTCTTC,CASSREWSSYNEQFF,TRBJ2-1,TRBV9,.,.
TGTGCCAGCAGCCCGGGACAGGGGAGTAATGAGCAGTTCTTC,CASSPGQGSNEQFF,TRBJ2-1,TRBV6-4,once,TRBD1
TGTGCCAGCCCCCCGGACGGCGGGAGGCCCTCCTACGAGCAGTACTTC,CASPPDGGRPSYEQYF,TRBJ2-7,TRBV28,.,TRBD2
TGTGCCAGCAGCTTACTCCGAGGACCCCTCCACTTT,CASSLLRGPLHF,TRBJ1-6,TRBV7-2,.,.
TGTGCCAGCAGCCTAGGGACAGGGAGGCTTATCAATCAGCCCCAACATTTT,CASSLGTGRLINQPQHF,TRBJ1-5,TRBV5-6,.,TRBD1
TGTGCTAGCAGCTTAGCTAGCGGGAGGGAGACCCAGTACTTC,CASSLASGRETQYF,TRBJ2-5,TRBV7-7,once,TRBD2
TGTGCCAGCAGCCTCTCCGGTCTCCTCGAGCAGTACTTC,CASSLSGLLEQYF,TRBJ2-7,TRBV6-1,.,.
TGTGCAAGTCGCCCGGGACTTCCCACAGATACGCAGTATTTT,CASRPGLPTDTQYF,TRBJ2-3,TRBV12-2,once,.
TGTGCCAGCAGCCCCCGACAGGGAGAGCGAGAGACCCAGTACTTC,CASSPRQGERETQYF,TRBJ2-5,TRBV7-2,.,TRBD1
TGTGCCAGCAGCTTGCACGGACTAGCGGGAGGGTCTGAGCAGTTCTTC,CASSLHGLAGGSEQFF,TRBJ2-1,TRBV5-6,.,TRBD2
TGTGCCACCCTACGCATCTACGACAATGAGCAGTTCTTC,CATLRIYDNEQFF,TRBJ2-1,TRBV6-1,.,.
TGTGCCAGCAAGGGGGAGTATAATTCACCCCTCCACTTT,CASKGEYNSPLHF,TRBJ1-6,TRBV2,.,.
TGTGCCTGGAGTACTGGTCTAGCCTACGAGCAGTACTTC,CAWSTGLAYEQYF,TRBJ2-7,TRBV30,.,.
TGTGCCAGCAGTCGTCTAGGAGATTACAATGAGCAGTTCTTC,CASSRLGDYNEQFF,TRBJ2-1,TRBV28,.,.
TGCGCCAGCAGCCACTCTTTGGCAGGGGGCTACGAGCAGTACTTC,CASSHSLAGGYEQYF,TRBJ2-7,TRBV4-1,.,TRBD1